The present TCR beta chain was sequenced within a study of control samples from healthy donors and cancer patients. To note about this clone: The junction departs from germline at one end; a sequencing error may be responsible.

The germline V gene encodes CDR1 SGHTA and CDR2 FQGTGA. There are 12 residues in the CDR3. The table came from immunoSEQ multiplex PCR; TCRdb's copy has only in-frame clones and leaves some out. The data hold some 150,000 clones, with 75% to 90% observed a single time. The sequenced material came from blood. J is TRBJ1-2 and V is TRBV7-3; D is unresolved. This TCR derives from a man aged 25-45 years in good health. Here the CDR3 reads CASSLVGQDLIF. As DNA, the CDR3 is TGTGCCAGCAGCTTAGTGGGTCAGGACCTCATCTTC.